Sequencing of this TCR beta chain was carried out in a study of blood T cells in healthy people across ages. Whole-study results and caveats: Possibly, changes in expanded clonotypes were confounded because donor CMV status was unknown. TCR beta diversity tracked closely with naive T cell percentage.

A note on this clonotype: What it binds is not known.

A second PCR, run for roughly 7 to 12 cycles, used a sample-barcoded 5' primer plus a J-beta primer mix. Each cDNA molecule received a tag from a template-switch adaptor that had 12 random nucleotides. One entry per CDR3 protein, called by TCRdb with MiXCR from the 5' RACE reads. The profile covers about a million distinct CDR3 sequences, with around two fifths appearing a single time and 13% taken by the ten largest. CDR3 size: 15 residues. V lost 0 bases and J lost 7; bases outside the gene matches: 9. Germline V CDR1 and CDR2: SQVTM, ANQGSEA. This clonotype was sampled from a man between 18 and 29 years old in good health. The chain employs TRBV29-1 and TRBJ2-1, with 7 bases fitting TRBD1. The specimen was blood. In DNA, the CDR3 is TGCAGCGTTGAAGAGACCAGACAGGGTTGGAATGAGCAGTTCTTC. Its protein is CSVEETRQGWNEQFF.